The present entry profiles one T cell receptor beta chain with its context. The antigen is not known. The entry originates in a study of cytomegalovirus exposure and HLA in healthy donors. Study conclusions and caveats: An analysis was carried out at a later point. It showed that HLA-associated TCR beta chains were more clonally expanded than equally common non-associated chains. Published work reported that the classifier diagnosed cytomegalovirus status with high specificity and sensitivity. Being indistinguishable, some V segments were excluded, TRBV6-2 and TRBV6-3 among them.

PCR primers comprised 60 Vbeta and 13 Jbeta primers. Data came from immunoSEQ multiplex PCR; TCRdb stores just in-frame clones and leaves some out. The sample lists about 67,000 clones; around 67% were seen once. Germline CDR1 and CDR2: SGHTA and FQGTGA. The CDR3 is 14 residues long. The ends were cut back, 1 base at V and 7 bases at J, with 13 bases in the middle. Sequencing was carried out using PBMCs. The clonotype originates from a woman aged 25 to 39 in good health and CMV-seronegative. V usage is TRBV7-3 and J usage is TRBJ1-2, with D unclear. The CDR3 region is CASSLNTGSGGYTF. The CDR3 nucleotides are TGTGCCAGCAGCTTAAACACGGGGAGCGGTGGCTACACCTTC.